The count of the clone carrying this T cell receptor (beta chain) is one. The antigen is not known. The data are from a study of tumor and adjacent non-tumor tissue in lung cancer. Study summary: The cohort had 12 adenocarcinoma, a couple of squamous cell and 1 small cell patients. The patients, 9 to 11 men and about five women, were roughly 30 to 85 with stage I to III disease.

The library came from three nested PCR rounds adapted from ARM-PCR protocols. In TCRdb, the multiplex PCR reads were re-called with MiXCR into one record per CDR3 protein. The table records tens of thousands of distinct CDR3 sequences, around 62% of them present only once. Regarding the study as a whole: Shorter survival was associated with higher TCR diversity in tumors. In normal lung, the top 100 clones were significantly more dominant than in tumor.

The template was RNA from unsorted bulk tissue. The normal lung tissue was taken more than 3 cm from the tumor edge. The CDR3 runs to 13 residues. Germline V CDR1 and CDR2: KGHDR, SFDVKD. V lost 9 bases to trimming and J lost 5 bases; unmatched junction nucleotides: 6. The V call is TRBV24-1, the J call TRBJ2-1; 7 bases align to TRBD2. Sequencing input: distant non-tumor lung tissue. The clonotype was recovered from a middle-aged woman with non-small cell lung cancer. The CDR3 sequence is CATQGGANNEQFF. The CDR3 DNA follows: TGTGCCACCCAGGGAGGGGCGAACAATGAGCAGTTCTTC.